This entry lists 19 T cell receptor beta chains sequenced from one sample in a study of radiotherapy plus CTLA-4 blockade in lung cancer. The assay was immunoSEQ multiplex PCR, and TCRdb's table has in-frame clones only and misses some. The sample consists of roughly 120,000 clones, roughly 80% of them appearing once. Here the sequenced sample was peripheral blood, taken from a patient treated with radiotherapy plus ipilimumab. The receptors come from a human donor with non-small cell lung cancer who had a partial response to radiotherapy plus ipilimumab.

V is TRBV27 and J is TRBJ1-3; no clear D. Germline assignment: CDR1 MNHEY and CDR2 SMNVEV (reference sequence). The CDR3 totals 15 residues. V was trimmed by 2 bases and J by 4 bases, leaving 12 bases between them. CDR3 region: CASSLKSPGGNTIYF. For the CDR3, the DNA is TGTGCCAGCAGTTTAAAAAGTCCGGGGGGAAACACCATATATTTT.

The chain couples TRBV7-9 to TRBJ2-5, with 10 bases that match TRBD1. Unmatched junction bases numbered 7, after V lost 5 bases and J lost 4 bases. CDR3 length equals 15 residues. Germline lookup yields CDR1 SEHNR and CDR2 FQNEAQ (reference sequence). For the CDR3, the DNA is TGTGCCAGCAGCCCCGACAGGGGGCAAGGAGAGACCCAGTACTTC. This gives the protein CASSPDRGQGETQYF.

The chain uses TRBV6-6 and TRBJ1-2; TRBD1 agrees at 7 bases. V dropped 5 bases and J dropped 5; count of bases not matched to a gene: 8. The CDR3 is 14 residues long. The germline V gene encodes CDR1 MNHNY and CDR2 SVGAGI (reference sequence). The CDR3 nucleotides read TGTGCCAGCAGTCGGGACAGATTAACATATGGCTACACCTTC. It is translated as CASSRDRLTYGYTF.

The CDR3 reads CASSLEQGRAEAFF. The CDR3 bases are TGCGCCAGCAGCTTGGAACAGGGTCGGGCTGAAGCTTTCTTT. V and J are TRBV5-1 and TRBJ1-1; tentatively, D is TRBD1 (6 bases). V was trimmed by 0 bases and J by 6 bases, leaving 12 bases between them. This CDR3 is 14 amino acids long. The germline V gene encodes CDR1 SGHRS and CDR2 YFSETQ.

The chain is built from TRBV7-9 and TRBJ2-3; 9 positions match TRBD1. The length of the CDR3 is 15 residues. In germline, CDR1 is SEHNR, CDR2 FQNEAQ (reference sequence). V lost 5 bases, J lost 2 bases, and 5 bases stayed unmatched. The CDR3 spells CASSKGDRVTDTQYF. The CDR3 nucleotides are TGTGCCAGCAGCAAAGGGGACAGGGTCACAGATACGCAGTATTTT.

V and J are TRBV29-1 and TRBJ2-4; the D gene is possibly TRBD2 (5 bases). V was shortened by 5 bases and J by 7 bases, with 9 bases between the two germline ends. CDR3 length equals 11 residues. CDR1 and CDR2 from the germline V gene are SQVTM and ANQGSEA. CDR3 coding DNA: TGCAGCGTTCAGGAGGAGAACATTCAGTACTTC. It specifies CSVQEENIQYF. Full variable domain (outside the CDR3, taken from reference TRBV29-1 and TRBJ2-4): SAVISQKPSRDICQRGTSLTIQCQVDSQVTMMFWYRQQPGQSLTLIATANQGSEATYESGFVIDKFPISRPNLTFSTLTVSNMSPEDSSIYLCSVQEENIQYFGAGTRLSVL.

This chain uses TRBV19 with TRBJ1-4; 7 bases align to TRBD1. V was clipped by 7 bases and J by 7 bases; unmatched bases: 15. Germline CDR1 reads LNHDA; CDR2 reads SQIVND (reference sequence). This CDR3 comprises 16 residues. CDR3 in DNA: TGTGCCAGTACCCCGCTCCCCAGGGGGAGAATTGAAAAACTGTTTTTT. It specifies CASTPLPRGRIEKLFF.

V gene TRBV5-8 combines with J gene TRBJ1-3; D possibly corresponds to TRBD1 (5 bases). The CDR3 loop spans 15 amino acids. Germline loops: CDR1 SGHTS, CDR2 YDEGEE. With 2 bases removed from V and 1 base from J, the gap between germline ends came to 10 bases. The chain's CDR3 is CASSLRQNSGNTIYF. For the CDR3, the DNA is TGTGCCAGCAGCTTAAGACAGAATTCTGGAAACACCATATATTTT. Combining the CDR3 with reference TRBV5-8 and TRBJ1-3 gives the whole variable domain EAGVTQSPTHLIKTRGQQATLRCSPISGHTSVYWYQQALGLGLQFLLWYDEGEERNRGNFPPRFSGRQFPNYSSELNVNALELEDSALYLCASSLRQNSGNTIYFGEGSWLTVV.

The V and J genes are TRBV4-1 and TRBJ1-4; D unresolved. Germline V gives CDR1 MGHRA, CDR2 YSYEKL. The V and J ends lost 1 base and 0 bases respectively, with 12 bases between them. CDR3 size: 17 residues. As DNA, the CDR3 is TGCGCCAGCAGCCAAGCCCCGCCGGTGGCAACTAATGAAAAACTGTTTTTT. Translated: CASSQAPPVATNEKLFF.

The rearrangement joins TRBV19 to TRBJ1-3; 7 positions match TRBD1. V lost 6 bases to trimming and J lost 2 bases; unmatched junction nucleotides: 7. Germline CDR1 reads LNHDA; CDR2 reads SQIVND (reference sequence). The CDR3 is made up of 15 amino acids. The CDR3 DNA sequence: TGTGCCAGTAGCGTCCGACAGGGAGCTGGAAACACCATATATTTT. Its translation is CASSVRQGAGNTIYF.

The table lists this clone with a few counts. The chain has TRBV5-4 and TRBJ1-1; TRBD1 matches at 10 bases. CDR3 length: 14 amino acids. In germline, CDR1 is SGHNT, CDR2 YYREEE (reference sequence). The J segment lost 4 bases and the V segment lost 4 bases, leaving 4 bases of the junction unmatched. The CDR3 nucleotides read TGTGCCAGCAGCATTTGGACAGGGGGCACTGAAGCTTTCTTT. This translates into CASSIWTGGTEAFF.

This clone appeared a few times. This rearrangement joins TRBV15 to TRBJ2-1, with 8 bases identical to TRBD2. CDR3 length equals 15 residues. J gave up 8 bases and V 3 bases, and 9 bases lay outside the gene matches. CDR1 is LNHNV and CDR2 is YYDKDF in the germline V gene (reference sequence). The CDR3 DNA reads TGTGCCACCAGCAGCCAGCGGGAGCTCGTCCATGAGCAGTTCTTC. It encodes CATSSQRELVHEQFF.

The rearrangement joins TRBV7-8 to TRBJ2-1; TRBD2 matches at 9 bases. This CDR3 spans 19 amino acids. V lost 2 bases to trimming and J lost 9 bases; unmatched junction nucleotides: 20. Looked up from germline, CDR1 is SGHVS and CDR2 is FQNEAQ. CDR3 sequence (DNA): TGTGCCAGCAGCTTATATTGGTTACGGCGGGAGGGCCGACCGGGTGAGCAGTTCTTC. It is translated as CASSLYWLRREGRPGEQFF.

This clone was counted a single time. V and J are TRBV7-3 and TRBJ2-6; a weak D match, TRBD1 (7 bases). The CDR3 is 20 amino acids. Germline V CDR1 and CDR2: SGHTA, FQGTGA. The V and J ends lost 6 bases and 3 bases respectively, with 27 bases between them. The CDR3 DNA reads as TGTGCCAGCAGTCTACAAGGCCAGGGGGGCGGATTGAGTGGGGCCAACGTCCTGACTTTC. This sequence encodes CASSLQGQGGGLSGANVLTF.

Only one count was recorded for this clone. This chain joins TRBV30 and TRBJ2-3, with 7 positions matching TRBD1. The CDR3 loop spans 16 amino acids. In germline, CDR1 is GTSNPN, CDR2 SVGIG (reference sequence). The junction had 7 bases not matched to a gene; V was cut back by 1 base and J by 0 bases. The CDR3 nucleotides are TGTGCCTGGAGTGCCGGGACAGTCACTAGCACAGATACGCAGTATTTT. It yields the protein CAWSAGTVTSTDTQYF.

The CDR3 coding sequence is TGTGCCAGCAGTCCTGGACAGGAGAGCAAGCAGTTCTTC. This translates into CASSPGQESKQFF. V usage is TRBV2 and J usage is TRBJ2-1, with 7 bases lining up with TRBD1. The CDR3 is made up of 13 amino acids. With V trimmed by 5 bases and J by 11 bases, 9 bases remained unmatched. Germline V gene lookup returns CDR1 SNHLY and CDR2 FYNNEI.

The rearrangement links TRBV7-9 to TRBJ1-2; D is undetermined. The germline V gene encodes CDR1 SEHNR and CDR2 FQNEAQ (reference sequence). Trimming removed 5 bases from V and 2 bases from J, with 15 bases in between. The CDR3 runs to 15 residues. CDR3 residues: CASSRTFTRNYGYTF. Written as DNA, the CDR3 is TGTGCCAGCAGCCGAACCTTCACAAGAAACTATGGCTACACCTTC.

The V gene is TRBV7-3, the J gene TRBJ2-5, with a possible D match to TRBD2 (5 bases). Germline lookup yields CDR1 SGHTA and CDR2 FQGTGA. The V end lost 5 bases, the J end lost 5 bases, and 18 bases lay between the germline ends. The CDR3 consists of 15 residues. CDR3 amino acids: CASSPPGGRLETQYF. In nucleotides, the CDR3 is TGTGCCAGCAGCCCACCGGGCGGGCGATTGGAGACCCAGTACTTC. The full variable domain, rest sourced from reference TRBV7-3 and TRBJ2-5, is GAGVSQTPSNKVTEKGKYVELRCDPISGHTALYWYRQSLGQGPEFLIYFQGTGAADDSGLPNDRFFAVRPEGSVSTLKIQRTERGDSAVYLCASSPPGGRLETQYFGPGTRLLVL.

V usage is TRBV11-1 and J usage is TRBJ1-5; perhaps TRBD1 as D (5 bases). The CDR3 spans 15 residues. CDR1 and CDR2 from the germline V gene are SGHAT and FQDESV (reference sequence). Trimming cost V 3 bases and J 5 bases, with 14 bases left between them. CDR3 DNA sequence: TGTGCCAGCAGCTTTTTGAGGGGAGGGGATCAGCCCCAGCATTTT. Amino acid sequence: CASSFLRGGDQPQHF.